Below, 2 T cell receptor beta chains from the same sample are listed, as sequenced in a study of T cells in Graves' hyperthyroidism and ophthalmopathy. From RNA transcripts, TCR beta CDR3 regions were amplified. The HTBI primer set drove a first-round RT-PCR of the TCR CDR3. Each CDR3 protein is one row after TCRdb ran MiXCR on the multiplex PCR reads. Among 300,000 to 450,000 distinct CDR3 sequences, 15% to 17% were seen once, and the ten largest hold 28%. Sample: blood. The receptors stem from a woman in her late teens or twenties with Graves' hyperthyroidism that later progressed to Graves' ophthalmopathy.

This clonotype has a count of ten or more. The V and J genes are TRBV7-8 and TRBJ2-3; D perhaps matches TRBD1 (5 bases). Per germline, CDR1 SGHVS and CDR2 FQNEAQ. Trimming shortened V by 1 base and J by 2 bases, and 10 bases separated the two germline ends. This CDR3 comprises 15 residues. The CDR3 here is CASSLEGRDTDTQYF. As DNA, the CDR3 is TGTGCCAGCAGCTTAGAGGGCAGGGACACAGATACGCAGTATTTT.

This clonotype has just a few counts. This chain joins TRBV7-8 and TRBJ2-5; possibly TRBD1 or TRBD2 for D (5 bases each). Germline assignment: CDR1 SGHVS and CDR2 FQNEAQ. The CDR3 runs to 15 residues. V lost 5 bases to trimming and J lost 0 bases, with 13 bases between them. The CDR3 DNA reads as TGTGCCAGCAGCAACCGGGACGCCGACCAAGAGACCCAGTACTTC. Its translation: CASSNRDADQETQYF. Supplemented by reference TRBV7-8 and TRBJ2-5, the full variable domain reads GAGVSQSPRYKVAKRGQDVALRCDPISGHVSLFWYQQALGQGPEFLTYFQNEAQLDKSGLPSDRFFAERPEGSVSTLKIQRTQQEDSAVYLCASSNRDADQETQYFGPGTRLLVL.